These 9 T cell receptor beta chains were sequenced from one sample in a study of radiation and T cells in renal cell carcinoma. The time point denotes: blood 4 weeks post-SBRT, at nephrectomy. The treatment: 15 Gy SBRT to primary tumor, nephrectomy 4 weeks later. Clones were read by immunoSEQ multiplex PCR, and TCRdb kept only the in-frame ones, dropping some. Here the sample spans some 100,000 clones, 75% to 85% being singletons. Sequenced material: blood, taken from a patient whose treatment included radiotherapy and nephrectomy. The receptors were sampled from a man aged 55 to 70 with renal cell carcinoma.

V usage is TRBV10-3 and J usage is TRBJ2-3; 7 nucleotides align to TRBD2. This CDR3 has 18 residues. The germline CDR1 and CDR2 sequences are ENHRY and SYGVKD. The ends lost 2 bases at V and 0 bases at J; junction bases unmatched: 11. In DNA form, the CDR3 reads TGTGCCATCAGTGAGCGACTAGCTTTAGGGGCCAGCACAGATACGCAGTATTTT. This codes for CAISERLALGASTDTQYF.

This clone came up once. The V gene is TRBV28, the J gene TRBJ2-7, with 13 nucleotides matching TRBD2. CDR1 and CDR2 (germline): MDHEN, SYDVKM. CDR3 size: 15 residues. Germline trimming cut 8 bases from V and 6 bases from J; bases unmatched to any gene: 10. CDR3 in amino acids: CASRLLAGGPSEQYF. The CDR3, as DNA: TGTGCCAGCCGATTACTAGCGGGAGGGCCTTCCGAGCAGTACTTC.

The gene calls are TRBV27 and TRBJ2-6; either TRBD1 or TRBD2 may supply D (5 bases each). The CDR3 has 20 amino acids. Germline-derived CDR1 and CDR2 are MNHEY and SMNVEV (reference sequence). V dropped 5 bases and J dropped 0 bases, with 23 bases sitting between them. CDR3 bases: TGTGCCAGCAGTGCTATGACCGGGACGGATTTTCTCTCTGGGGCCAACGTCCTGACTTTC. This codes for CASSAMTGTDFLSGANVLTF.

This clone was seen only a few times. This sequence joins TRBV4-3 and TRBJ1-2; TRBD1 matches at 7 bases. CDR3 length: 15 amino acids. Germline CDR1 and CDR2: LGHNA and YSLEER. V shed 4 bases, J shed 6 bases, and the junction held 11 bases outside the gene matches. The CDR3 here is CASSRDSGGPNGYTF. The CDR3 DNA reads TGCGCCAGCAGCCGCGATTCAGGGGGTCCTAATGGCTACACCTTC.

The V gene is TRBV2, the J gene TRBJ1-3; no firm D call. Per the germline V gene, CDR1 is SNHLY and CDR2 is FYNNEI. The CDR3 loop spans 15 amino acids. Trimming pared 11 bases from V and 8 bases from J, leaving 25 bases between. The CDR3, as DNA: TGTGCCCAGATGAACGAGGGTCGTATTGGGGACACCATATATTTT. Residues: CAQMNEGRIGDTIYF.

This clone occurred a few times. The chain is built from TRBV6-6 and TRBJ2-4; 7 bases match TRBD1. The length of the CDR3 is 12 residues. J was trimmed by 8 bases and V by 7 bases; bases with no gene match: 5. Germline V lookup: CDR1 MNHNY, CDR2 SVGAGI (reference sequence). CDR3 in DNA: TGTGCCAGCAACAGGGGAACGGACATTCAGTACTTC. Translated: CASNRGTDIQYF.

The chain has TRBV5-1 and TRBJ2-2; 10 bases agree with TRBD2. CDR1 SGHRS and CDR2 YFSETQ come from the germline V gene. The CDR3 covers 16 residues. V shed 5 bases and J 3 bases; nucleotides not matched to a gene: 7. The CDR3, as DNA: TGCGCCAGCAGTTCTAGCGGGAGACGGGACACCGGGGAGCTGTTTTTT. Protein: CASSSSGRRDTGELFF. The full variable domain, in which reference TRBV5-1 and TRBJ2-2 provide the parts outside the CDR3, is KAGVTQTPRYLIKTRGQQVTLSCSPISGHRSVSWYQQTPGQGLQFLFEYFSETQRNKGNFPGRFSGRQFSNSRSEMNVSTLELGDSALYLCASSSSGRRDTGELFFGEGSRLTVL.

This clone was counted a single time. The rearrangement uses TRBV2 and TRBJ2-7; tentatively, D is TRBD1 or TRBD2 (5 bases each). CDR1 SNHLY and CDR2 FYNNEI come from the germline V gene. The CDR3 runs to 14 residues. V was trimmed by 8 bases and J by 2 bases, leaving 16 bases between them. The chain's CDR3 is CASQGPRSPYEQYF. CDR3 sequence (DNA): TGTGCCAGCCAGGGACCGCGTTCTCCCTACGAGCAGTACTTC.

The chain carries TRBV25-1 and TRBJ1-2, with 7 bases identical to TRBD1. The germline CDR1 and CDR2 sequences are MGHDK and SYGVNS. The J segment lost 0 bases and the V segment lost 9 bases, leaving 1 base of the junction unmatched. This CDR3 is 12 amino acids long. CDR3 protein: CARTGSNYGYTF. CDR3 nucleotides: TGTGCCAGGACAGGGTCTAACTATGGCTACACCTTC.